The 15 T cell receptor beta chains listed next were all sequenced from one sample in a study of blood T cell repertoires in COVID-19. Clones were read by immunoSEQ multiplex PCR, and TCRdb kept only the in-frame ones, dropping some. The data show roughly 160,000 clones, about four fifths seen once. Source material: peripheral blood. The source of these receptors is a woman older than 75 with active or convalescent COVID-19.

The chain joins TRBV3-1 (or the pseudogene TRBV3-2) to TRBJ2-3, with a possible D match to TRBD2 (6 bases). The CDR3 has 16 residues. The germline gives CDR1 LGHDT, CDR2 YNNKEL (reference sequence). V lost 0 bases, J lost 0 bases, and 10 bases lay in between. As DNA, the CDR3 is TGTGCCAGCAGCCAAGATTGGAGCGGGAGCACAGATACGCAGTATTTT. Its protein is CASSQDWSGSTDTQYF.

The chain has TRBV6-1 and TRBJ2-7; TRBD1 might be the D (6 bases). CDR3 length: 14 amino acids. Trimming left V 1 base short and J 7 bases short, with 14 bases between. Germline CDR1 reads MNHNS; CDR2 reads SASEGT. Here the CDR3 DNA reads TGTGCCAGCAGTGAAGTGGGGGTGAGGGGGGAGCAGTACTTC. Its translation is CASSEVGVRGEQYF.

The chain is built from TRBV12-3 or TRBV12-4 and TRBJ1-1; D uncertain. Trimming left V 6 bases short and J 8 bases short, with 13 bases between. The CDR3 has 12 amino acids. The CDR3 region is CASSHHRREAFF. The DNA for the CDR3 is TGTGCCAGCAGCCATCACCGCAGAGAAGCTTTCTTT.

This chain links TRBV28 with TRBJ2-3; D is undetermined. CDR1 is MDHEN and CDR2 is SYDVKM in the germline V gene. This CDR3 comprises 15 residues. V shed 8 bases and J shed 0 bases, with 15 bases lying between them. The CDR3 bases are TGTGCCAGCCAAAAAAGAGGCGGTAGCACAGATACGCAGTATTTT. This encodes CASQKRGGSTDTQYF.

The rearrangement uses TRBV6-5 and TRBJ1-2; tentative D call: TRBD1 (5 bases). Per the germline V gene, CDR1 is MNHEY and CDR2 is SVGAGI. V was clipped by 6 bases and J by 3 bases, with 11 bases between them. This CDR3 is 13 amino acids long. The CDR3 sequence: CASRTDFYYGYTF. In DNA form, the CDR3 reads TGTGCCAGCAGGACAGATTTCTACTATGGCTACACCTTC.

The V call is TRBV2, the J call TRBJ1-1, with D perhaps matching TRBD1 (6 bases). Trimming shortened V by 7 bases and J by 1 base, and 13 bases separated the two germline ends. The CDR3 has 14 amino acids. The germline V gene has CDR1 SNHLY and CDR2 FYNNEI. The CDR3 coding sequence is TGTGCCAGCACCGACGTGACAGGGAACACTGAAGCTTTCTTT. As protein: CASTDVTGNTEAFF.

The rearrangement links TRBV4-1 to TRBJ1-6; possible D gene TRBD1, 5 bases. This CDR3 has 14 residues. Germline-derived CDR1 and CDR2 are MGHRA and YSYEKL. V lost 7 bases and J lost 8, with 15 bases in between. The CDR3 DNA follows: TGCGCCAGCAACGGGGGAAGGGGAGATTCACCCCTCCACTTT. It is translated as CASNGGRGDSPLHF.

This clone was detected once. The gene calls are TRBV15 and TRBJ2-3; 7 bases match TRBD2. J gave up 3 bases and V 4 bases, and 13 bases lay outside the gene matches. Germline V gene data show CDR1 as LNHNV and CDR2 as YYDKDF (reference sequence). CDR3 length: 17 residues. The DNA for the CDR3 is TGTGCCACCAGCATCCGTCGGTGGGGACTAACAACAGATACGCAGTATTTT. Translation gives CATSIRRWGLTTDTQYF.

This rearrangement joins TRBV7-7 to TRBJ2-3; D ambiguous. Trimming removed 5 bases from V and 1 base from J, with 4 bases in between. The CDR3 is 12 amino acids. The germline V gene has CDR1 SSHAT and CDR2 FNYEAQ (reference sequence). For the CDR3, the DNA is TGTGCCAGCAGCCCGGGCACAGATACGCAGTATTTT. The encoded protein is CASSPGTDTQYF.

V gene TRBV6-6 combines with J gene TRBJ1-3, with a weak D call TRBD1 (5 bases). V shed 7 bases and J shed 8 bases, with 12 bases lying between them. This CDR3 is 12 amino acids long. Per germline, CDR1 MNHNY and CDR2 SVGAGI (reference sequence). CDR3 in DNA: TGTGCCAGCACCAGCAGGGCGGACACCATATATTTT. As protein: CASTSRADTIYF.

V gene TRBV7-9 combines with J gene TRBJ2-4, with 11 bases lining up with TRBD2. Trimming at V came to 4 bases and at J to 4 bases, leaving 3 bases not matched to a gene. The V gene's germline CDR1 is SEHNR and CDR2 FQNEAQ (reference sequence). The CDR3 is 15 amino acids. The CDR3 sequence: CASSSGLAAKNIQYF. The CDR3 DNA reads TGTGCCAGCAGCTCGGGACTAGCGGCGAAAAACATTCAGTACTTC.

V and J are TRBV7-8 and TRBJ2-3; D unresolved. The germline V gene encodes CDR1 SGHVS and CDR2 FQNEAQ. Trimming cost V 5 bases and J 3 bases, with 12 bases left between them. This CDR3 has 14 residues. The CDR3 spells CASSASGVTDTQYF. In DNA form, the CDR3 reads TGTGCCAGCAGCGCCTCGGGTGTGACAGATACGCAGTATTTT.

DNA for the CDR3: TGTGCCAGCAGCCCTAATACAGGGGTCAATGAGCAGTTCTTC. As protein: CASSPNTGVNEQFF. The J gene is TRBJ2-1, the V gene TRBV5-4, with 7 bases identical to TRBD1. CDR3 length: 14 residues. After removal of 4 bases from V and 6 bases from J, the junction contained 7 bases not matched to a gene. Germline V gene sequence: CDR1 SGHNT, CDR2 YYREEE (reference sequence).

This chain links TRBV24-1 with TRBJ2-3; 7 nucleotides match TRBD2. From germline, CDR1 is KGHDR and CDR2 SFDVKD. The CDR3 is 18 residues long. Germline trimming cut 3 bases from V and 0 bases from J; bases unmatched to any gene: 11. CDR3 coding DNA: TGTGCCACCAGTGATCCATCCAAAGCGGGAACTAGCACAGATACGCAGTATTTT. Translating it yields CATSDPSKAGTSTDTQYF.

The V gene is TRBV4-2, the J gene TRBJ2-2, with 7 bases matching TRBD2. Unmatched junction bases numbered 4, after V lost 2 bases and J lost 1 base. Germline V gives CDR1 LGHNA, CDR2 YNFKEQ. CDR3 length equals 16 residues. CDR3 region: CASSQYASGNTGELFF. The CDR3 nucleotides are TGTGCCAGCAGCCAATATGCTAGCGGGAACACCGGGGAGCTGTTTTTT.